This passage covers 19 T cell receptor beta chains from one sample sequenced in a study of blood T cell repertoires in COVID-19. Only in-frame clones appear in the TCRdb table, and some are missing; sequencing was by immunoSEQ multiplex PCR. The sample shows around 160,000 clones, about four fifths of them seen only once. The sequenced sample consisted of peripheral blood. Receptors were obtained from a human donor with acute or convalescent COVID-19. The donor label of this sample is uncertain.

This sequence joins TRBV5-6 and TRBJ2-7; 12 positions match TRBD2. CDR3 length: 17 residues. J gave up 0 bases and V 0 bases, and 4 bases lay outside the gene matches. Germline V CDR1 and CDR2: SGHDT, YYEEEE. In DNA, the CDR3 is TGTGCCAGCAGCTTGGCGACTAGCGGGGGATTCTCCTACGAGCAGTACGTC. This sequence encodes CASSLATSGGFSYEQYV.

The chain employs TRBV19 and TRBJ2-1; TRBD2 matches 10 bases. The length of the CDR3 is 14 residues. V gave up 5 bases and J gave up 8 bases; unmatched junction bases: 6. Germline V lookup: CDR1 LNHDA, CDR2 SQIVND (reference sequence). The CDR3 is CASSVERGGDEQFF. CDR3 sequence (DNA): TGTGCCAGTAGTGTTGAGCGGGGGGGCGATGAGCAGTTCTTC.

The chain recombines TRBV11-2 with TRBJ2-7; the match to TRBD2 covers 7 bases. Germline trimming cut 3 bases from V and 4 bases from J; bases unmatched to any gene: 6. The germline V gene has CDR1 SGHAT and CDR2 FQNNGV. The CDR3 has 14 amino acids. DNA for the CDR3: TGTGCCAGCAGCTTGTTCAGGGAGGGTTACGAGCAGTACTTC. Its translation: CASSLFREGYEQYF.

The CDR3 nucleotides are TGTGCCAGCAGTTTATCGTGGGCAGCCCGGGAGACCCAGTACTTC. As protein: CASSLSWAARETQYF. This chain links TRBV27 with TRBJ2-5; no clear D gene. The CDR3 extends over 15 amino acids. V lost 0 bases, J lost 5 bases, and 13 bases lay in between. Germline V gene lookup returns CDR1 MNHEY and CDR2 SMNVEV (reference sequence).

In the case of this clone: The sample carries other DNA sequences with the same CDR3. The chain has TRBV24-1 and TRBJ2-1; perhaps TRBD1 as D (6 bases). CDR3 length equals 12 residues. The germline V gene has CDR1 KGHDR and CDR2 SFDVKD. V was clipped by 3 bases and J by 7 bases, with 6 bases between them. The CDR3 region is CATSDRGNEQFF. The CDR3 DNA follows: TGTGCCACCAGTGATAGGGGGAATGAGCAGTTCTTC.

Only one count was recorded for this clone. This rearrangement joins TRBV12-3 or TRBV12-4 to TRBJ2-7, with 8 bases fitting TRBD1. V lost 4 bases, J lost 4 bases, and 3 bases stayed unmatched. The CDR3 is made up of 13 amino acids. Here the CDR3 reads CASSWDRSYEQYF. The DNA of the CDR3 is TGTGCCAGCAGTTGGGACAGGTCTTACGAGCAGTACTTC.

This rearrangement joins TRBV7-9 to TRBJ2-2, with 9 bases that match TRBD1. CDR1 is SEHNR, CDR2 FQNEAQ, per germline (reference sequence). V was pared by 7 bases and J by 2 bases, with 8 bases of the junction left unmatched. CDR3 length: 16 residues. The CDR3 loop is CASIMDRGLNTGELFF. The CDR3 DNA reads TGTGCCAGCATAATGGACAGGGGACTTAACACCGGGGAGCTGTTTTTT.

The chain combines TRBV4-2 with TRBJ1-6, with D uncertain. There are 16 residues in the CDR3. Germline V gives CDR1 LGHNA, CDR2 YNFKEQ. V was pared by 0 bases and J by 7 bases, with 13 bases between. The CDR3 nucleotides read TGTGCCAGCAGCCAAGATGCAGGCAGTTACAATTCACCCCTCCACTTT. It is translated as CASSQDAGSYNSPLHF.

There are a few counts of this clone. The CDR3 protein is CATSDPSGTGGTGELFF. CDR3 DNA: TGTGCCACCAGTGATCCCTCCGGGACAGGGGGAACCGGGGAGCTGTTTTTT. The rearrangement links TRBV24-1 to TRBJ2-2; 11 nucleotides match TRBD1. Germline values: CDR1 KGHDR, CDR2 SFDVKD. Trimming at V came to 3 bases and at J to 5 bases, leaving 7 bases not matched to a gene. The CDR3 spans 17 residues.

This chain connects TRBV6-5 to TRBJ1-1, with 12 bases identical to TRBD1. CDR3 length: 15 amino acids. Germline CDR1 and CDR2: MNHEY and SVGAGI. Germline trimming cut 4 bases from V and 6 bases from J; bases unmatched to any gene: 6. CDR3 nucleotide sequence: TGTGCCAGCAGTTGGGGACAGGGGGCCAATTCTGAAGCTTTCTTT. Translated: CASSWGQGANSEAFF.

This chain uses TRBV6-1 with TRBJ1-3; D remains ambiguous. Per germline, CDR1 MNHNS and CDR2 SASEGT. V was pared by 3 bases and J by 0 bases, with 21 bases between. CDR3 size: 19 residues. CDR3 region: CASSDGYGSSFSSGNTIYF. CDR3 nucleotide sequence: TGTGCCAGCAGTGACGGGTATGGCAGCTCTTTCAGCTCTGGAAACACCATATATTTT.

CDR3 sequence: CSQLWNTEAFF. DNA of the CDR3: TGCAGCCAACTGTGGAACACTGAAGCTTTCTTT. The J gene is TRBJ1-1, the V gene TRBV20-1, with unresolved D. This CDR3 contains 11 residues. CDR1 and CDR2 from the germline V gene are DFQATT and SNEGSKA (reference sequence).

CDR3 nucleotides: TGTGCCAGCAGTATAGGACTTCCCGGGGGGGAGCCCCAGCATTTT. As protein: CASSIGLPGGEPQHF. The rearrangement uses TRBV2 and TRBJ1-5; TRBD1 is a possible D gene (5 bases). The CDR3 has 15 residues. V was clipped by 5 bases and J by 8 bases, with 19 bases between them. CDR1 is SNHLY and CDR2 is FYNNEI in the germline V gene.

Many counts were recorded for this clone. The rearrangement joins TRBV30 to TRBJ1-2; a possible D gene is TRBD1 (5 bases). The CDR3 is 12 residues long. Germline V lookup: CDR1 GTSNPN, CDR2 SVGIG (reference sequence). V was cut by 1 base and J by 8 bases, with 11 bases left in between. For the CDR3, the DNA is TGTGCCTGGAGTGAACAGGCGGAGGGCTACACCTTC. Encoded protein: CAWSEQAEGYTF.

By its share, this clone is medium-sized. The rearrangement uses TRBV24-1 and TRBJ1-6; D is unresolved. The CDR3 is 15 residues long. Germline V CDR1 and CDR2: KGHDR, SFDVKD. Trimming took off 2 bases at V and 6 bases at J, with 10 bases between the two ends. The CDR3 spells CATSDSTILNSPLHF. In DNA, the CDR3 is TGTGCCACCAGTGATTCTACTATACTTAATTCACCCCTCCACTTT.

This clone showed up just once. This chain links TRBV12-3 or TRBV12-4 with TRBJ1-2; TRBD1 matches at 7 bases. V shed 6 bases and J 4 bases; nucleotides not matched to a gene: 5. The CDR3 extends over 13 amino acids. The chain's CDR3 is CASRRGLGYGYTF. CDR3 DNA sequence: TGTGCCAGCAGAAGGGGGCTCGGCTATGGCTACACCTTC.

The chain links TRBV7-9 to TRBJ2-1; no clear D gene. Trimming pared 6 bases from V and 0 bases from J, leaving 12 bases between. The CDR3 loop spans 15 amino acids. The V gene's germline CDR1 is SEHNR and CDR2 FQNEAQ (reference sequence). This CDR3 is CASRASVSSYNEQFF. CDR3 nucleotide sequence: TGTGCCAGCAGAGCTAGTGTTAGCTCCTACAATGAGCAGTTCTTC. Variable domain in full (rest from reference TRBV7-9 and TRBJ2-1): DTGVSQNPRHKITKRGQNVTFRCDPISEHNRLYWYRQTLGQGPEFLTYFQNEAQLEKSRLLSDRFSAERPKGSFSTLEIQRTEQGDSAMYLCASRASVSSYNEQFFGPGTRLTVL.

The chain joins TRBV7-8 to TRBJ2-7, with 8 bases lining up with TRBD1. The CDR3 length is 16 residues. Germline V gives CDR1 SGHVS, CDR2 FQNEAQ. Trimming at V came to 1 base and at J to 2 bases, leaving 7 bases not matched to a gene. CDR3 DNA sequence: TGTGCCAGCAGCTTAGGGTATGACAGGGGTACCTACGAGCAGTACGTC. Translation: CASSLGYDRGTYEQYV.

To note about this clone: This specimen includes other DNA sequences encoding the same CDR3. The chain is built from TRBV27 and TRBJ1-1; tentative D call: TRBD1 (6 bases). In germline, CDR1 is MNHEY, CDR2 SMNVEV (reference sequence). The CDR3 runs 12 residues. Trimming pared 5 bases from V and 5 bases from J, leaving 9 bases between. CDR3 DNA sequence: TGTGCCAGCAGTCTCAGGGGAACTGAAGCTTTCTTT. This encodes CASSLRGTEAFF.